The clone carrying this TCR beta chain turned up a few times. The antigen is unknown. The CDR3 is made up of 17 amino acids. Germline V gene data show CDR1 as SGHRS and CDR2 as YFSETQ. V dropped 8 bases and J dropped 3; count of bases not matched to a gene: 13. The data were obtained in a study of CD8 T cells in ankylosing spondylitis. Molecular-barcoded quantitative 5'-RACE produced these TCR beta libraries. TCRdb recomputed calls from the 5' RACE reads with MiXCR, one row per CDR3 protein. The sample holds fewer than 250,000 distinct CDR3 sequences, roughly 10% seen once. Points from the study as a whole: Among TCR beta sequences, a motif of under ten highly homologous variants appeared characteristic of ankylosing spondylitis blood.

Source material: blood, either unsorted or a sorted T cell fraction (not recorded which). This receptor was taken from a male donor with ankylosing spondylitis or in good health (not recorded which). The chain joins TRBV5-1 to TRBJ2-2; 10 bases map to TRBD2. The CDR3 nucleotides read TGCGCCAGTAGCGGGACTAGCGTTGGTAGGGACACCGGGGAGCTGTTTTTT. Translated, it gives CASSGTSVGRDTGELFF. Filled out from reference TRBV5-1 and TRBJ2-2, the complete variable domain reads KAGVTQTPRYLIKTRGQQVTLSCSPISGHRSVSWYQQTPGQGLQFLFEYFSETQRNKGNFPGRFSGRQFSNSRSEMNVSTLELGDSALYLCASSGTSVGRDTGELFFGEGSRLTVL.